Listed below are T cell receptor beta chains from one sample, sequenced in a study of cytomegalovirus exposure and HLA in healthy donors. TCRdb's table, derived via immunoSEQ multiplex PCR, lists solely in-frame clones and lacks some. In the table there are some 66,000 clones, 95% to 98% of which are singletons. The specimen was PBMCs. The receptors originated from a young woman in good health and CMV-seropositive. Both conserved end residues are part of each CDR3. Fields, in order: J gene, clone size, D gene, V gene, CDR3 DNA, CDR3 protein. The D gene is left open where the match is weak. A clone size is listed for some rows: how often the clone was seen (once, few, many), or a class if it is expanded.

>TRBJ2-6|NA|NA|TRBV9
TGTGCCAGCAGCGTCCCACTAGATAATCGGCCTGGGGCCAACGTCCTGACTTTC
CASSVPLDNRPGANVLTF
>TRBJ2-7|once|TRBD1|TRBV19
TGTGCCAGTAGTGCCCCCCGGACAGGGAGTACCTACGAGCAGTACTTC
CASSAPRTGSTYEQYF
>TRBJ1-4|once|TRBD1|TRBV19
TGTGCCAGTAGTTTCCGGGACAGCCGGGTTAATGAAAAACTGTTTTTT
CASSFRDSRVNEKLFF
>TRBJ2-5|NA|TRBD1|TRBV5-4
TGTGCCAGCAGCCAACCACAGGGGACCCAAGAGACCCAGTACTTC
CASSQPQGTQETQYF
>TRBJ2-1|NA|TRBD2|TRBV19
TGTGCCAGTAGGGCGACTAGCGGGACACCAAATGAGCAGTTCTTC
CASRATSGTPNEQFF
>TRBJ1-1|NA|NA|TRBV11-2
TGTGCCAGCAGCTTAGATCTATTCCGAGGGAACACTGAAGCTTTCTTT
CASSLDLFRGNTEAFF
>TRBJ2-5|NA|NA|TRBV6-1
TGTGCCAGCAGTGAAGCCGCAGGGTTTCTTCCGGAGACCCAGTACTTC
CASSEAAGFLPETQYF
>TRBJ1-2|NA|NA|TRBV28
TGTGCCAGCAGAGAGGAGGGTGGAGTGGGAGGCTACACCTTC
CASREEGGVGGYTF
>TRBJ1-2|NA|NA|TRBV9
TGTGCCAGCAGCGTAGGAGGGCTAGGCTATGGCTACACCTTC
CASSVGGLGYGYTF
>TRBJ2-1|NA|TRBD1|TRBV19
TGTGCCAGTAGTACGACAGGGTCCTACAATGAGCAGTTCTTC
CASSTTGSYNEQFF